This T cell receptor beta chain is from a study of T cell repertoires in cytomegalovirus infection. Study overall: Public TCR beta signature analysis indicated the presence of both CMV infection and matching HLA type.

TCRdb recomputed calls from the reads with MiXCR, one row per CDR3 protein. This table has under 350,000 distinct CDR3 sequences, around 9.5% appearing once. This CDR3 is 15 amino acids long. V lost 0 bases and J lost 6, with 17 bases in between. Germline V gene data show CDR1 as DFQATT and CDR2 as SNEGSKA (reference sequence). Study-level findings and limits: The ex vivo response was dominated by HLA-C-restricted CMV-specific TCR beta clonotypes. Summed frequency of shared TCR beta families picked out CMV carriers who also had the relevant HLA.

This clonotype was counted many times. Its antigen is still unknown. The chain uses TRBV20-1 and TRBJ1-2, with D tentatively TRBD1 (5 bases). The sequenced sample was PBMCs. The TCR originated in a human donor in good health (CMV status not recorded). Some clones in this sample may be carry-over from other donors' samples. The CDR3 DNA follows: TGCAGTGCTAGAGATCACAGGAGGGTTGCTGATGGCTACACCTTC. This codes for CSARDHRRVADGYTF.